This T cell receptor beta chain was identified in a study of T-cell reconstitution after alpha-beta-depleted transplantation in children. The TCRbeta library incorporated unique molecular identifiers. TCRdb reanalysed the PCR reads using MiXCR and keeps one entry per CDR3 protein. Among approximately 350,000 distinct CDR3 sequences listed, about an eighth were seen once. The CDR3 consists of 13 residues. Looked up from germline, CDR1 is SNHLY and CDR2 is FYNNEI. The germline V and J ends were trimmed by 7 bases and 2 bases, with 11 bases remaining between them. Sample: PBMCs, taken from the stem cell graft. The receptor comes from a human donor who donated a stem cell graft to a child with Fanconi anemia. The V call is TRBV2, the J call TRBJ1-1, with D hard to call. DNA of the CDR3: TGTGCCAGCAAAGGCAGATTTAACACTGAAGCTTTCTTT. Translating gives CASKGRFNTEAFF.